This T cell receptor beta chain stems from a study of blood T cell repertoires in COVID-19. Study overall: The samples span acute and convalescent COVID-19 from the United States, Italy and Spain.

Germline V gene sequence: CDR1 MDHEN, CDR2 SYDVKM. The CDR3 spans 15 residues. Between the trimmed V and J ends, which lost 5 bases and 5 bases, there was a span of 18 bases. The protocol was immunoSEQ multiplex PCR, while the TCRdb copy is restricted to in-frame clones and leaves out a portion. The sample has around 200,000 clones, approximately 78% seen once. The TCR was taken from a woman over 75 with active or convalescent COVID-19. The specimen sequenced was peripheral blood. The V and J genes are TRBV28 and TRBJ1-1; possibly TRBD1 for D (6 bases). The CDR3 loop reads CASSQVDRLGTEAFF. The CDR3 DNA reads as TGTGCCAGCAGTCAAGTAGACAGGCTGGGGACTGAAGCTTTCTTT.